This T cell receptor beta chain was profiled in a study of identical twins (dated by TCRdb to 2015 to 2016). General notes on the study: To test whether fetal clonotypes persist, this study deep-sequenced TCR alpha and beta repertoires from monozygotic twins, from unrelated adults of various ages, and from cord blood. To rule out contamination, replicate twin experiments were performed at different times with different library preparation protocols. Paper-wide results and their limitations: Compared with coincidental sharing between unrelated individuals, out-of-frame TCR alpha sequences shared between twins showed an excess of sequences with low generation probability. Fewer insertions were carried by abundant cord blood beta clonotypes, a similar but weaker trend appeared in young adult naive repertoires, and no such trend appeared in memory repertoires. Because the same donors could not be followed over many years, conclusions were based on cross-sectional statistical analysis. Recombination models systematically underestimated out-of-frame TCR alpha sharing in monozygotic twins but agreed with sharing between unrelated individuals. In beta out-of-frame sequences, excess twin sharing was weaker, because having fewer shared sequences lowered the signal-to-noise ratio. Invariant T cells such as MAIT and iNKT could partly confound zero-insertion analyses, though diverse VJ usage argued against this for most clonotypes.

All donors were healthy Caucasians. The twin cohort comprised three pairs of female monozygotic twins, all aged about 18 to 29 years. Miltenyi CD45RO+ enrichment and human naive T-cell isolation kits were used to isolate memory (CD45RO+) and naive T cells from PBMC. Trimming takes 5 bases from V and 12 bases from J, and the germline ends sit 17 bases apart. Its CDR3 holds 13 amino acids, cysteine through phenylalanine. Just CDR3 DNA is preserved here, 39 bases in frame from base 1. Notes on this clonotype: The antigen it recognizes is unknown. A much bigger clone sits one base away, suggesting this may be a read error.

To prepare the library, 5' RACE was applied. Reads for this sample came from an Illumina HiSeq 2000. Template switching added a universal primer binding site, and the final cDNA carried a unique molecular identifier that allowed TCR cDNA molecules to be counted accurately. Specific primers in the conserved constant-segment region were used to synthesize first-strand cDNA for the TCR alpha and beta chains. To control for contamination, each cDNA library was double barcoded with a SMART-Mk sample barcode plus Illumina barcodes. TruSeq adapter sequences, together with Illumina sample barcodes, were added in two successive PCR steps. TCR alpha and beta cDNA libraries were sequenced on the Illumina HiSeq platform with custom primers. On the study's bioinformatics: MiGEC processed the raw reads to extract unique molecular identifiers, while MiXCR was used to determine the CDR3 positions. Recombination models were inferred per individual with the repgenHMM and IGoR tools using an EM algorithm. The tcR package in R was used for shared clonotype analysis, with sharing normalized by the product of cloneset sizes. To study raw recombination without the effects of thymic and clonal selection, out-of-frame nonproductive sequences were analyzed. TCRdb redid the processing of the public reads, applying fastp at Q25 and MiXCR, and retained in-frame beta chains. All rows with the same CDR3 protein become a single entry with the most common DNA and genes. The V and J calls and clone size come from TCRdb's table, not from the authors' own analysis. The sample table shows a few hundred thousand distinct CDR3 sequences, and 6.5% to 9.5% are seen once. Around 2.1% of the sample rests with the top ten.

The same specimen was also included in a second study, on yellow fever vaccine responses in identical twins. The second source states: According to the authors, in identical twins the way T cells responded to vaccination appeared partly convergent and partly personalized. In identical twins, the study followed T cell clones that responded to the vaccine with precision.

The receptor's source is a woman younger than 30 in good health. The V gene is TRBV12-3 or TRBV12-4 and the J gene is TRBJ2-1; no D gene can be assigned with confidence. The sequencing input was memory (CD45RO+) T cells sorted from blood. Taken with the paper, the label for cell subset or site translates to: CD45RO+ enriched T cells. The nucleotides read TGTGCCAGCAGTCACCGCGACCACACGGTGCAGTTCTTC. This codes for CASSHRDHTVQFF.